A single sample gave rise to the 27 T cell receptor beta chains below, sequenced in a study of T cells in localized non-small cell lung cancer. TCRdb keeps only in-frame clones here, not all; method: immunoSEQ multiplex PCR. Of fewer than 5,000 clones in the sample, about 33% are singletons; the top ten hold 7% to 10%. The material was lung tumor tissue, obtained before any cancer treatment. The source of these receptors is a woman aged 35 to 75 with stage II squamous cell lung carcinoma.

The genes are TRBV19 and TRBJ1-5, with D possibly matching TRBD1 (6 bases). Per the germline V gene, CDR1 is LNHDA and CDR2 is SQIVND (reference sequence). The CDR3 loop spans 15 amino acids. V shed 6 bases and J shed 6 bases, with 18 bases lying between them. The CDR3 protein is CASSHRLGAAQPQHF. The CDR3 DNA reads TGTGCCAGTAGCCACCGATTGGGGGCAGCTCAGCCCCAGCATTTT.

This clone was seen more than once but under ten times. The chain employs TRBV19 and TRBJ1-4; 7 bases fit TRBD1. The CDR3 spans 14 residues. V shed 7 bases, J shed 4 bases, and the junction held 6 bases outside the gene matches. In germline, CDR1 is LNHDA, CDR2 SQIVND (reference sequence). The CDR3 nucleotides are TGTGCCAGTACCGCGGGACAGTTTAATGAAAAACTGTTTTTT. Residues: CASTAGQFNEKLFF.

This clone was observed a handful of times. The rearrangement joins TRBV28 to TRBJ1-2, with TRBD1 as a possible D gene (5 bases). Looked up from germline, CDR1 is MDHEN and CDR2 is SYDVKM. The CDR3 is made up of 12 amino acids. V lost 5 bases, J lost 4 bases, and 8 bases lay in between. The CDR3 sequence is CASSPGAYGYTF. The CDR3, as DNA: TGTGCCAGCAGTCCCGGGGCCTATGGCTACACCTTC.

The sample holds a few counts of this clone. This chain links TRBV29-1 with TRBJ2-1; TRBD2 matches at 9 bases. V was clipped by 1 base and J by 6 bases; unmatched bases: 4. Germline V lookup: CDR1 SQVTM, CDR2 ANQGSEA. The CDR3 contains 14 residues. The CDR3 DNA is TGCAGCGTTGAAGGTCTAGCGGGGCTCAATGAGCAGTTCTTC. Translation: CSVEGLAGLNEQFF.

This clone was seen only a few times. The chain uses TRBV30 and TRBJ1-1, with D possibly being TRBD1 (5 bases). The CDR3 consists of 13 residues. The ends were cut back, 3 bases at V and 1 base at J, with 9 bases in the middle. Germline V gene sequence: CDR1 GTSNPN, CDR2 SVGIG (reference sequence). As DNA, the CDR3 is TGTGCCTGGAGCGGGGCAGCGAACACTGAAGCTTTCTTT. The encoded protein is CAWSGAANTEAFF. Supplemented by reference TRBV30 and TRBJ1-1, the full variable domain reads SQTIHQWPATLVQPVGSPLSLECTVEGTSNPNLYWYRQAAGRGLQLLFYSVGIGQISSEVPQNLSASRPQDRQFILSSKKLLLSDSGFYLCAWSGAANTEAFFGQGTRLTVV.

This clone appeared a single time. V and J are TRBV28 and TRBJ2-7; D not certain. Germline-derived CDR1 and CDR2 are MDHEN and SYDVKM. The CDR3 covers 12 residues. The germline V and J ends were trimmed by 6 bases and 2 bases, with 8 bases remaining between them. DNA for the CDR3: TGTGCCAGCAGGGGGTTTGCCTACGAGCAGTACTTC. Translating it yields CASRGFAYEQYF.

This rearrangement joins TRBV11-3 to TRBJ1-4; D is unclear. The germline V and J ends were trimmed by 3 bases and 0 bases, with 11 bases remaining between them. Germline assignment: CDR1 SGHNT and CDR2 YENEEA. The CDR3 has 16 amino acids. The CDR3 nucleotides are TGTGCCAGCAGCTTTTCGTCGTTGGCAACTAATGAAAAACTGTTTTTT. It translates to CASSFSSLATNEKLFF.

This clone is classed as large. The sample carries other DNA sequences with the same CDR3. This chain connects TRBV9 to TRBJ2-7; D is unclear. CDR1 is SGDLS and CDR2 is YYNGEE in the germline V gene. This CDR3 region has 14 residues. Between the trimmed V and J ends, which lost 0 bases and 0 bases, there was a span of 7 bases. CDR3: CASSVVPSSYEQYF. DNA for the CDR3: TGTGCCAGCAGCGTAGTGCCAAGCTCCTACGAGCAGTACTTC.

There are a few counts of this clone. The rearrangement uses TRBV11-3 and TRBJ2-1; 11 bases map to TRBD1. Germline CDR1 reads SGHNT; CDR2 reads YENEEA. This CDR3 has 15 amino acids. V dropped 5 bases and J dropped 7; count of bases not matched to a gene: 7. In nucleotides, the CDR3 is TGTGCCAGCAGCGGAGGACAGGGGGCTTGGAATGAGCAGTTCTTC. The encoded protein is CASSGGQGAWNEQFF.

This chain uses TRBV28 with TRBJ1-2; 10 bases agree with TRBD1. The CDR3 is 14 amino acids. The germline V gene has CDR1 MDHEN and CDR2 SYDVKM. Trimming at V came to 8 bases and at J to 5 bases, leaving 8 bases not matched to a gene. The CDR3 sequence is CASALGTGVYGYTF. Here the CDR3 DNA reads TGTGCCAGCGCCCTAGGGACAGGGGTTTATGGCTACACCTTC.

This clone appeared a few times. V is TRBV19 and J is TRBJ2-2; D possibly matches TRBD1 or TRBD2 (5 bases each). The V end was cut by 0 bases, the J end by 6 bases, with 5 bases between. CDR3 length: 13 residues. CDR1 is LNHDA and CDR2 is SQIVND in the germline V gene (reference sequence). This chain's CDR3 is CASSIEGAGELFF. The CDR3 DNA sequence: TGTGCCAGTAGTATAGAGGGGGCCGGGGAGCTGTTTTTT. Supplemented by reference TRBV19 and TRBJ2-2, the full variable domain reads DGGITQSPKYLFRKEGQNVTLSCEQNLNHDAMYWYRQDPGQGLRLIYYSQIVNDFQKGDIAEGYSVSREKKESFPLTVTSAQKNPTAFYLCASSIEGAGELFFGEGSRLTVL.

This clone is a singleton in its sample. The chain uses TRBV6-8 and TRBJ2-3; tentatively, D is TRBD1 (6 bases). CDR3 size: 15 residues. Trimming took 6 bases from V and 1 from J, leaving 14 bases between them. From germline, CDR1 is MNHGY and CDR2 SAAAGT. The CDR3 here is CASSPDRRRTDTQYF. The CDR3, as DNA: TGTGCCAGCAGCCCCGACAGGCGACGCACAGATACGCAGTATTTT.

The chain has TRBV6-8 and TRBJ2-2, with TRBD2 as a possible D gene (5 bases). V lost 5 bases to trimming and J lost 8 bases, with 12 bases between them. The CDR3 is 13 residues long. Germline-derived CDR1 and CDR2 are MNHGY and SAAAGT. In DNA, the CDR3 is TGTGCCAGCAGTCCGAGCGGCCGGGGGGAGCTGTTTTTT. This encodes CASSPSGRGELFF.

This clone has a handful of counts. DNA of the CDR3: TGTGCCAGCAGTTTCGCAGGGAAGCATCAGCCCCAGCATTTT. Its protein is CASSFAGKHQPQHF. The V and J genes are TRBV28 and TRBJ1-5, with D perhaps TRBD1 (5 bases). The CDR3 is 14 amino acids. CDR1 is MDHEN and CDR2 is SYDVKM in the germline V gene. The germline V and J ends were trimmed by 3 bases and 5 bases, with 11 bases remaining between them.

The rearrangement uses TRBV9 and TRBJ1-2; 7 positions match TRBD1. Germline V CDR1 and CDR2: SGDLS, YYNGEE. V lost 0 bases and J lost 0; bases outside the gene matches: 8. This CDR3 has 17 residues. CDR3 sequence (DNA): TGTGCCAGCAGCGTAGGGGACAGCCCCGTAGCTAACTATGGCTACACCTTC. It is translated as CASSVGDSPVANYGYTF.

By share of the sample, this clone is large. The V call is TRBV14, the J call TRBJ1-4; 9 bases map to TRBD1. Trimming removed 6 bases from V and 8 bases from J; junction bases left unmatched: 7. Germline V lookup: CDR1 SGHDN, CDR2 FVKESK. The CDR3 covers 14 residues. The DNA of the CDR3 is TGTGCCAGCAGAAAACAGGGGGCGGGAGAAAAACTGTTTTTT. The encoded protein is CASRKQGAGEKLFF.

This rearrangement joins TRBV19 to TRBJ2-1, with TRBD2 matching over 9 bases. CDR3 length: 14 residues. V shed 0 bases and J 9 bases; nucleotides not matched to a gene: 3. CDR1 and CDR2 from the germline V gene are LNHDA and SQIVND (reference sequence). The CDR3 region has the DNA TGTGCCAGTAGTATAGACCCAGCGGGAGGTGAGCAGTTCTTC. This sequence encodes CASSIDPAGGEQFF.

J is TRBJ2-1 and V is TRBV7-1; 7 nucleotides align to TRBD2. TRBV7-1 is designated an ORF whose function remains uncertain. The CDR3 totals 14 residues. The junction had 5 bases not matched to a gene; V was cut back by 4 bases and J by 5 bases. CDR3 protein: CASSLTLADNEQFF. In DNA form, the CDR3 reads TGTGCCAGCAGCTTAACCCTAGCGGACAATGAGCAGTTCTTC.

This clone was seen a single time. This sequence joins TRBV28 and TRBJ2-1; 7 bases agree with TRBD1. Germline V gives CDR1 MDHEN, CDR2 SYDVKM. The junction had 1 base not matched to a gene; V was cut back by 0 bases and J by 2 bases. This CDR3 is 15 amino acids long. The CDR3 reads CASSLWQGAYNEQFF. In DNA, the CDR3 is TGTGCCAGCAGTTTATGGCAGGGGGCCTACAATGAGCAGTTCTTC. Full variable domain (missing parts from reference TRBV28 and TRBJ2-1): DVKVTQSSRYLVKRTGEKVFLECVQDMDHENMFWYRQDPGLGLRLIYFSYDVKMKEKGDIPEGYSVSREKKERFSLILESASTNQTSMYLCASSLWQGAYNEQFFGPGTRLTVL.

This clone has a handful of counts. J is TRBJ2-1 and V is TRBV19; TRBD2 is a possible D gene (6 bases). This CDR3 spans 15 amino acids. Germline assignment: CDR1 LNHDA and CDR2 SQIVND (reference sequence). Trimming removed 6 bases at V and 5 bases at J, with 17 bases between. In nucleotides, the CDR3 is TGTGCCAGTAGCAGGGACTGGGGGACCAACAATGAGCAGTTCTTC. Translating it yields CASSRDWGTNNEQFF.

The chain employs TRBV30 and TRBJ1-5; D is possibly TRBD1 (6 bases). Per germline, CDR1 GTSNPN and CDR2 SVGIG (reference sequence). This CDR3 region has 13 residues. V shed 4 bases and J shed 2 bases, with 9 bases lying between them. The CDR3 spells CAWNKGGNQPQHF. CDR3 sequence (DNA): TGTGCCTGGAATAAGGGGGGCAATCAGCCCCAGCATTTT.

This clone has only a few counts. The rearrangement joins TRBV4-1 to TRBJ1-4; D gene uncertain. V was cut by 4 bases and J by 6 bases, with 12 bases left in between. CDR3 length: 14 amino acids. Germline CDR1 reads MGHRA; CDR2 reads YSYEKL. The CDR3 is CASSLGRGYEKLFF. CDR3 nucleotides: TGCGCCAGCAGCCTAGGCCGTGGGTATGAAAAACTGTTTTTT.

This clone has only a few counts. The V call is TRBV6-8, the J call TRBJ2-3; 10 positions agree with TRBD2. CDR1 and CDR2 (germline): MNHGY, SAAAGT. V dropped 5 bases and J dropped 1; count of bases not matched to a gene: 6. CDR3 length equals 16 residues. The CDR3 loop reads CASSDESGRGTDTQYF. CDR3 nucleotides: TGTGCCAGCAGTGACGAAAGCGGGAGGGGCACAGATACGCAGTATTTT.

CDR3 nucleotide sequence: TGTGCCATCAGTGAGGGGGGCGGGAGCTCCTACAATGAGCAGTTCTTC. Encoded protein: CAISEGGGSSYNEQFF. The J gene is TRBJ2-1, the V gene TRBV10-3; tentatively, D is TRBD2 (7 bases). This CDR3 has 16 residues. The V end lost 2 bases, the J end lost 0 bases, and 11 bases lay between the germline ends. Germline CDR1 is ENHRY and CDR2 is SYGVKD.

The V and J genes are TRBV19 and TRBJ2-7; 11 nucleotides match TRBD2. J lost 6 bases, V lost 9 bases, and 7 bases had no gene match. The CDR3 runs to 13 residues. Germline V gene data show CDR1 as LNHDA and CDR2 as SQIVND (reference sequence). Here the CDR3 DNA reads TGTGCCAGCTCAACTAGCGGGAGAGGCGAGCAGTACTTC. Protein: CASSTSGRGEQYF.

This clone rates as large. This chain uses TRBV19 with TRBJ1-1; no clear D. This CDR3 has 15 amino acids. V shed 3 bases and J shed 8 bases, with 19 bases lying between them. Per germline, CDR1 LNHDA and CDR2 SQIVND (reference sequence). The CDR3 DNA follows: TGTGCCAGTAGTATTGTTCTTGGCGAGACCCCCGAAGCTTTCTTT. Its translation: CASSIVLGETPEAFF. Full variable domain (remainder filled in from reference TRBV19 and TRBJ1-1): DGGITQSPKYLFRKEGQNVTLSCEQNLNHDAMYWYRQDPGQGLRLIYYSQIVNDFQKGDIAEGYSVSREKKESFPLTVTSAQKNPTAFYLCASSIVLGETPEAFFGQGTRLTVV.

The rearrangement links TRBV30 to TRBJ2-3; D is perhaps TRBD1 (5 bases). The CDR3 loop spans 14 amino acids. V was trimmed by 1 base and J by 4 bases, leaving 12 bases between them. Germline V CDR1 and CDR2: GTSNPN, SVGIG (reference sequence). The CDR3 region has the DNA TGTGCCTGGAGTGAAGGGGTTGGCCCAGATACGCAGTATTTT. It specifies CAWSEGVGPDTQYF.